This T cell receptor (beta chain) was recorded in a study of cytomegalovirus exposure and HLA in healthy donors. Study results and limitations: Three of the chains that were CMV-associated were confirmed in vitro to be specific for CMV antigens. Immune exposure information available was restricted to CMV serostatus.

As to this clone: Its antigen is unknown.

This CDR3 is 16 amino acids long. Losses at the gene ends were 3 bases for V and 4 bases for J; bases not matched to a gene: 8. Germline V gives CDR1 MDHEN, CDR2 SYDVKM. Primers for the PCR totalled 60 Vbeta and 13 Jbeta. TCRdb's copy holds only in-frame clones and misses some; the assay was immunoSEQ multiplex PCR. The sample has about 98,000 clones; around 67% are singletons. Material: PBMCs. This chain uses TRBV28 with TRBJ2-3; TRBD2 aligns across 9 bases. The sequence came from a male donor in good health and CMV-seronegative. CDR3 amino acids: CASSFSREGLPDTQYF. The CDR3 coding sequence is TGTGCCAGCAGTTTCTCGCGGGAGGGCCTCCCAGATACGCAGTATTTT.